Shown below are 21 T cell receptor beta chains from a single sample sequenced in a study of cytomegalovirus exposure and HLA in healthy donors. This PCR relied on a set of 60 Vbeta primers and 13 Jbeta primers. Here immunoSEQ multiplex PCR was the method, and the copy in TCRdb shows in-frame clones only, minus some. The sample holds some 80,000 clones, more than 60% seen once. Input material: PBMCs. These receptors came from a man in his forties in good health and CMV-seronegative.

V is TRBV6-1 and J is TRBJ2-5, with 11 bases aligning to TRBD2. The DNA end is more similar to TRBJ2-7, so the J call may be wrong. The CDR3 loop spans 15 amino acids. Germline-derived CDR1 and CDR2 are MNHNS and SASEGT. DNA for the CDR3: TGTGCCGGGGGACTAGCGGCCAAGGCCACCTACGAGCAGTACTTC. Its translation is CAGGLAAKATYEQYF.

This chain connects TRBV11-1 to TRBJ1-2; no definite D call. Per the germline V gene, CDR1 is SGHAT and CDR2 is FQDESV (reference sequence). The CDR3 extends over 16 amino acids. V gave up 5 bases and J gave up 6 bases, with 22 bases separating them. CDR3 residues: CASSRGGSSRGHGYTF. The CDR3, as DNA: TGTGCCAGCAGCCGGGGTGGGTCGAGTCGAGGTCATGGCTACACCTTC.

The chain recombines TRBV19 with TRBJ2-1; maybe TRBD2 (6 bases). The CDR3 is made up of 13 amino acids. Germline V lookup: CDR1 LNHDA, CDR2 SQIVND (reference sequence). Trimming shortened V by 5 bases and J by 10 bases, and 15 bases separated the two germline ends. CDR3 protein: CASSPRRAGEQFF. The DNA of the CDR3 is TGTGCCAGTAGTCCTCGGAGGGCCGGCGAGCAGTTCTTC.

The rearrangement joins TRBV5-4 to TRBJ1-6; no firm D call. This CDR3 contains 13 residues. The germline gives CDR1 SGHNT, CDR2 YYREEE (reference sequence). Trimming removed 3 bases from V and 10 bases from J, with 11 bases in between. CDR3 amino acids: CASSSGAGSPLHF. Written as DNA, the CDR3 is TGTGCCAGCAGCTCGGGAGCGGGGTCACCCCTCCACTTT.

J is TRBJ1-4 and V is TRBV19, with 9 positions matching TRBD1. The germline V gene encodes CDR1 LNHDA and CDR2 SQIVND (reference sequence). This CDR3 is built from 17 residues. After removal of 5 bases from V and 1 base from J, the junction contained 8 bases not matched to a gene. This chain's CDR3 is CASSDGQGTLTNEKLFF. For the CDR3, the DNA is TGTGCCAGTAGTGATGGACAGGGGACATTAACTAATGAAAAACTGTTTTTT.

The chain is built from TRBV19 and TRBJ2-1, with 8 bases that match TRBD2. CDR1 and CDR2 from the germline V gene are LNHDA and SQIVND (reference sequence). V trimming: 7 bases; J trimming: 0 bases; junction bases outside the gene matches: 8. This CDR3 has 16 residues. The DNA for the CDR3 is TGTGCCAGTAAAGGTTTAGCGGGACCCTCCTACAATGAGCAGTTCTTC. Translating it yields CASKGLAGPSYNEQFF. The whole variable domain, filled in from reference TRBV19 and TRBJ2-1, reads DGGITQSPKYLFRKEGQNVTLSCEQNLNHDAMYWYRQDPGQGLRLIYYSQIVNDFQKGDIAEGYSVSREKKESFPLTVTSAQKNPTAFYLCASKGLAGPSYNEQFFGPGTRLTVL.

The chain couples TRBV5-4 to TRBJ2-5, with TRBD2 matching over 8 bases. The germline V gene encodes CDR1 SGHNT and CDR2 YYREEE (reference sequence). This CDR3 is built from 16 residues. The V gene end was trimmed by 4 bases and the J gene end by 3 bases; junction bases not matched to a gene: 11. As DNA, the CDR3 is TGTGCCAGCAGCCGACAAACTAGCGGAAGAAAAGAGACCCAGTACTTC. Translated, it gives CASSRQTSGRKETQYF. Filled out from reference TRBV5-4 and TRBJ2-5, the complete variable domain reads ETGVTQSPTHLIKTRGQQVTLRCSSQSGHNTVSWYQQALGQGPQFIFQYYREEENGRGNFPPRFSGLQFPNYSSELNVNALELDDSALYLCASSRQTSGRKETQYFGPGTRLLVL.

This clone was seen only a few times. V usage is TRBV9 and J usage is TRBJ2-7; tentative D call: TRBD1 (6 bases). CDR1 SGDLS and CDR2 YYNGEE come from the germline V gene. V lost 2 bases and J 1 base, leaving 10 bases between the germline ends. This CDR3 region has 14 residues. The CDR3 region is CASSVGDISYEQYF. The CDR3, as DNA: TGTGCCAGCAGCGTGGGGGACATATCCTACGAGCAGTACTTC.

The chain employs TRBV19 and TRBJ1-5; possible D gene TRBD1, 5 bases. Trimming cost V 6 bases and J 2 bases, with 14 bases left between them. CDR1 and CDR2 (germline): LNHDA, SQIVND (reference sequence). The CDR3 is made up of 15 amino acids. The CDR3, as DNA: TGTGCCAGTAGATCGGGGGTTAGTGGCAATCAGCCCCAGCATTTT. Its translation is CASRSGVSGNQPQHF.

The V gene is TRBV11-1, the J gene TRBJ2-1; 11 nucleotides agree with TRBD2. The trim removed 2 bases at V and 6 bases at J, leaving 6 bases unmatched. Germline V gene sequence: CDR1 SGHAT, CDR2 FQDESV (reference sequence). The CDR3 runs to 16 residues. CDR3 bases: TGTGCCAGCAGCTTACTGATTAGCGGGAGGGCCAATGAGCAGTTCTTC. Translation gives CASSLLISGRANEQFF. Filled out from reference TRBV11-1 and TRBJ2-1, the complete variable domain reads EAEVAQSPRYKITEKSQAVAFWCDPISGHATLYWYRQILGQGPELLVQFQDESVVDDSQLPKDRFSAERLKGVDSTLKIQPAELGDSAMYLCASSLLISGRANEQFFGPGTRLTVL.

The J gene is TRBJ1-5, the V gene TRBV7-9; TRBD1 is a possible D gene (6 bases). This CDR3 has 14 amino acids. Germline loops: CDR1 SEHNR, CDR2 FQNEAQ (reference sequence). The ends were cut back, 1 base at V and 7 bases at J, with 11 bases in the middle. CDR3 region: CASSLVGAEQPQHF. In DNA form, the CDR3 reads TGTGCCAGCAGCTTAGTGGGGGCAGAACAGCCCCAGCATTTT.

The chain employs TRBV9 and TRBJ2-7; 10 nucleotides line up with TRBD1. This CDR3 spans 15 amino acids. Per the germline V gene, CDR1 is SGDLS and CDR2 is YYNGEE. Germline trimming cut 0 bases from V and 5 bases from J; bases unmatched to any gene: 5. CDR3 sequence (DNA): TGTGCCAGCAGCGTAGCCGGGACAGGGGTTCACGAGCAGTACTTC. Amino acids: CASSVAGTGVHEQYF.

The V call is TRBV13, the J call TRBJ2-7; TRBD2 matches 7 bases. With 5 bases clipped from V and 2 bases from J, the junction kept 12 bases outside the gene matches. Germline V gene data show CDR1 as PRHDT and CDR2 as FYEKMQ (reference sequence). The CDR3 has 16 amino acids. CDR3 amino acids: CASSPPAAGIPYEQYF. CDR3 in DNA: TGTGCCAGCAGCCCCCCAGCAGCGGGAATACCCTACGAGCAGTACTTC. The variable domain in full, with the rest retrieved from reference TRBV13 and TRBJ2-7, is AAGVIQSPRHLIKEKRETATLKCYPIPRHDTVYWYQQGPGQDPQFLISFYEKMQSDKGSIPDRFSAQQFSDYHSELNMSSLELGDSALYFCASSPPAAGIPYEQYFGPGTRLTVT.

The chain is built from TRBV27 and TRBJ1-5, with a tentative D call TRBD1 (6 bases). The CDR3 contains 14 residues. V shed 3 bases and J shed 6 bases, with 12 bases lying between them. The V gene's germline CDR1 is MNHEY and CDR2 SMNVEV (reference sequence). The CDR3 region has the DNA TGTGCCAGCAGTTTTGGGGCAGGGGTTCAGCCCCAGCATTTT. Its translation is CASSFGAGVQPQHF.

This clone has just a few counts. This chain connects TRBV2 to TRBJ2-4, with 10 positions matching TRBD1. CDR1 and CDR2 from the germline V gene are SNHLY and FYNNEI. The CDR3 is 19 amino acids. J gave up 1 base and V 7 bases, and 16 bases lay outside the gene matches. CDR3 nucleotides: TGTGCCAGCAATGAGGACAGGGGGTTATTTCGTGTGGCCAAAAACATTCAGTACTTC. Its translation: CASNEDRGLFRVAKNIQYF.

In nucleotides, the CDR3 is TGTGCCAGCCTAACTGCCACCGGGACATCACTCTACGAGCAGTACTTC. This gives the protein CASLTATGTSLYEQYF. The rearrangement joins TRBV7-9 to TRBJ2-7; D might be TRBD1 (6 bases). Germline V gene lookup returns CDR1 SEHNR and CDR2 FQNEAQ (reference sequence). Trimming took 8 bases from V and 3 from J, leaving 23 bases between them. This CDR3 has 16 residues.

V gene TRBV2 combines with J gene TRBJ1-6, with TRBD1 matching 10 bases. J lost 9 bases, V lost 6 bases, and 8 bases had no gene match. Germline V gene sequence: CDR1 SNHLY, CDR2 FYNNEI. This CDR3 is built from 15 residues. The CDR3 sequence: CASRGTGVIGSPLHF. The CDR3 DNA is TGTGCCAGCAGAGGGACAGGGGTTATTGGTTCACCCCTCCACTTT.

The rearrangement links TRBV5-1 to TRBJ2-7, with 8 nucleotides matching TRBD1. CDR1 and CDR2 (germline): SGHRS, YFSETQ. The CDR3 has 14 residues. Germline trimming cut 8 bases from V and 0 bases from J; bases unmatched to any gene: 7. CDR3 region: CASSYRGDSYEQYF. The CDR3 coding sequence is TGCGCCAGTTCTTACAGGGGGGACTCCTACGAGCAGTACTTC.

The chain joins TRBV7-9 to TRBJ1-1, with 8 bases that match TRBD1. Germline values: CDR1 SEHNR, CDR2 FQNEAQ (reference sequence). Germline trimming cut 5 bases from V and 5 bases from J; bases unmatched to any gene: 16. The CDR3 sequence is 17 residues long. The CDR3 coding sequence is TGTGCCAGCAGCCTAGGGGCAGGGGGCCGGGTAAGGACTGAAGCTTTCTTT. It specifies CASSLGAGGRVRTEAFF.

The CDR3: CASTGTGHNQPQHF. CDR3 sequence (DNA): TGTGCCAGCACCGGGACAGGGCACAATCAGCCCCAGCATTTT. J is TRBJ1-5 and V is TRBV16, with 9 bases lining up with TRBD1. Germline V CDR1 and CDR2: KGHSY, FQNENV. CDR3 length: 14 amino acids. The V and J ends lost 7 bases and 3 bases, in that order; junction bases with no gene match: 4.

CDR3 in amino acids: CATSQTVLQETQYF. The CDR3 nucleotides are TGTGCCACCAGCCAGACAGTACTACAAGAGACCCAGTACTTC. The J gene is TRBJ2-5, the V gene TRBV15; possible D gene TRBD1, 5 bases. CDR1 is LNHNV and CDR2 is YYDKDF in the germline V gene (reference sequence). The CDR3 contains 14 residues. With 5 bases removed from V and 2 bases from J, the gap between germline ends came to 12 bases.